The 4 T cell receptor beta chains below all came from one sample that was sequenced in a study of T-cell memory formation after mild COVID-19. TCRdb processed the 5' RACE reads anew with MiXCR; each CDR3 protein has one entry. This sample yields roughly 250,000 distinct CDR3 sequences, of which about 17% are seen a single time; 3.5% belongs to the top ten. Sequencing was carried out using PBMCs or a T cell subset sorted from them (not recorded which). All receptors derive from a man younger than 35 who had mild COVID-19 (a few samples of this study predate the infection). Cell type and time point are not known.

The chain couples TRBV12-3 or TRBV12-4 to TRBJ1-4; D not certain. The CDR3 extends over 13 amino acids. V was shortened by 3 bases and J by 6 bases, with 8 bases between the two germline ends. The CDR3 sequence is CASSLGIHEKLFF. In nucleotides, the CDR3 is TGTGCCAGCAGTTTGGGCATTCATGAAAAACTGTTTTTT.

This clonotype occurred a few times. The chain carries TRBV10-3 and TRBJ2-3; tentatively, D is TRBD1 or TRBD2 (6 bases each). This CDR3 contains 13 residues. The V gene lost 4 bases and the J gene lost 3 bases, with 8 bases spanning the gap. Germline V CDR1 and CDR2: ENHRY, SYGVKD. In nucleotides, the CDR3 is TGTGCCATCAGTGGAGGGGGGACAGATACGCAGTATTTT. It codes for CAISGGGTDTQYF.

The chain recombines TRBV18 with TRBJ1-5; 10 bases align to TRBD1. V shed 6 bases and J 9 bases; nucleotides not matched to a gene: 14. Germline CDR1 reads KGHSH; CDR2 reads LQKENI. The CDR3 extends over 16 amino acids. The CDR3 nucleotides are TGTGCCAGCTCGGCTGGGACAGGGGCACCGGATGGGCCCCAGCATTTT. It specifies CASSAGTGAPDGPQHF.

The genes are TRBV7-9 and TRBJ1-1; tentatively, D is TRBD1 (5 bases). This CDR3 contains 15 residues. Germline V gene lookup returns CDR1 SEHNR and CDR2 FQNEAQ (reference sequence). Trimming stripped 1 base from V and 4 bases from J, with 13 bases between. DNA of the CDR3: TGTGCCAGCAGCTTAGTAGAGGGGCTAGGCACTGAAGCTTTCTTT. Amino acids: CASSLVEGLGTEAFF.